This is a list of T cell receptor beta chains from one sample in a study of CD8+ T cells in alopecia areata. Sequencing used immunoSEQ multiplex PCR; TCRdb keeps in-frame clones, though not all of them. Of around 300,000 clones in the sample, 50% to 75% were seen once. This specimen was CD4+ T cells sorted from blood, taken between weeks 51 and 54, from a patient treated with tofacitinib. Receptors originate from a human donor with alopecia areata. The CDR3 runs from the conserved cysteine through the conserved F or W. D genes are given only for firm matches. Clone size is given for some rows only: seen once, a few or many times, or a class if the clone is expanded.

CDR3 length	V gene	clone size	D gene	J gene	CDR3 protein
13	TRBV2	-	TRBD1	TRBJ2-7	CASYRDRDYEQYF
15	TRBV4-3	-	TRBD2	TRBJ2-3	CASSQAPGGPDTQYF
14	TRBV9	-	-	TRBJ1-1	CASSVSGANTEAFF
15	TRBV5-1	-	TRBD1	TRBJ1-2	CASSLLGRGRDGYTF
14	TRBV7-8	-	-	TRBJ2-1	CASRTSSPNNEQFF
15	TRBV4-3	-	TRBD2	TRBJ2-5	CASSRLAGGEETQYF
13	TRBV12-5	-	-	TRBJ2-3	CASGLSGADTQYF
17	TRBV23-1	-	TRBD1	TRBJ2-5	CASSQLRTGQHQETQYF
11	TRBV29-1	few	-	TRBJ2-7	CSVEGPYEQYF
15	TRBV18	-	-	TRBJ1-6	CASSPSKAQDSPLHF
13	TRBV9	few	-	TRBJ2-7	CASSPSTAREQYF
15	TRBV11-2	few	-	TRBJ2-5	CASSHLRSNPKTQYF
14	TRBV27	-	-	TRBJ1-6	CASRQGLPNSPLHF
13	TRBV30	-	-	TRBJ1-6	CAWSVQGGSPLHF
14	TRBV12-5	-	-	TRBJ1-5	CASGPDRSNQPQHF
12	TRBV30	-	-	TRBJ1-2	CAWSRTNYGYTF
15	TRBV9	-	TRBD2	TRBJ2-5	CASSAGLAGEETQYF
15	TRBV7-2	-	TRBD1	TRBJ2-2	CASSSLGQGAGELFF
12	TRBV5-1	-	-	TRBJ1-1	CASSLDPAEAFF
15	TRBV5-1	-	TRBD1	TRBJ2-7	CASSPGGQGGYEQYF
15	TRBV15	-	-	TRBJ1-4	CATSTWTEANEKLFF
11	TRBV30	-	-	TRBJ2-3	CAWGGRDTQYF
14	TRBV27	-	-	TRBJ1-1	CASSSWIMNTEAFF
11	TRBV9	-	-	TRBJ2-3	CASSPGATQYF
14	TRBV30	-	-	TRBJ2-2	CAWRPYSVTGELFF
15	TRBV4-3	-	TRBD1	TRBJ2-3	CASSQVDRGADTQYF
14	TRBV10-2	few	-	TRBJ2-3	CASRPGPYTDTQYF
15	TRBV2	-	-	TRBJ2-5	CASSGPLGVEETQYF
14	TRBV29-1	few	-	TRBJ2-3	CSVEGLLRTDTQYF
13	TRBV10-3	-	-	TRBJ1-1	CAISTEVNTEAFF
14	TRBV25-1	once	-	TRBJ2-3	CASGLAPGTDTQYF
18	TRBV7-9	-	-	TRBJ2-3	CASSLPARLAGDRDTQYF
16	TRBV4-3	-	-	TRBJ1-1	CASSQGTVPGRAEAFF
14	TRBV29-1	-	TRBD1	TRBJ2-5	CSVEDTGGRETQYF
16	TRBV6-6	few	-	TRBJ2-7	CATVPRNRANSYEQYF
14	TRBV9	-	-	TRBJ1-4	CASSAGTADEKLFF
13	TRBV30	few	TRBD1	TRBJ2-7	CAWGTGVLYEQYF
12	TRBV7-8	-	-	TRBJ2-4	CASEGAKNIQYF
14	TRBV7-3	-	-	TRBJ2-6	CASSPLVGANVLTF
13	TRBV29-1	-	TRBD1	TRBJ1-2	CSVDDRGNYGYTF
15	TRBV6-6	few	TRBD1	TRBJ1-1	CASSPRQGRDTEAFF
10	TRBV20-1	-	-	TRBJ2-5	CSAEGEAQYF
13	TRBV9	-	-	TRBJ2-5	CASSMRRGETQYF
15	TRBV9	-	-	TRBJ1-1	CASSVVPPGNTEAFF
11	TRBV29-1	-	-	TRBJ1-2	CSVEVSYGYTF
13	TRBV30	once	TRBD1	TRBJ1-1	CAGDRGRNTEAFF
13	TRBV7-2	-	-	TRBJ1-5	CASSVRGNQPQHF
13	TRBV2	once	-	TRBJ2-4	CASSTKQGNIQYF
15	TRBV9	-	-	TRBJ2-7	CASSEGPYDIPEQYF
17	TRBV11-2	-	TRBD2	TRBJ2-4	CASSRRAGGVAKNIQYF
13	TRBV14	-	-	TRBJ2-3	CASSQDLRETQYF
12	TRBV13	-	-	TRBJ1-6	CASSLGGSPLHF
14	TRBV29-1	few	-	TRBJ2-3	CSVEGGRGTDTQYF
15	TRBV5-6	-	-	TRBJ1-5	CASSRQGINNQPQHF